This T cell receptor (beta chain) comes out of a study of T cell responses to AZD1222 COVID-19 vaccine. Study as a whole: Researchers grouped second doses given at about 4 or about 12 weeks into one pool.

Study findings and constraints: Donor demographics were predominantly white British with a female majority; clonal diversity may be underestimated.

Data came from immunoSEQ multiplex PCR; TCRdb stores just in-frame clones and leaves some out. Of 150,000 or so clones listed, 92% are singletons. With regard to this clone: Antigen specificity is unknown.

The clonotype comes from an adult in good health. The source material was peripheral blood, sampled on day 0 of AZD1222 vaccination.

CDR3 nucleotide sequence: TGTGCCAGCAGTTTTGTCCATCCTAGCACAGATACGCAGTATTTT. Protein: CASSFVHPSTDTQYF. V usage is TRBV27 and J usage is TRBJ2-3; the D is unclear. The length of the CDR3 is 15 residues. Germline CDR1 MNHEY, CDR2 SMNVEV (reference sequence). Trimming removed 3 bases at V and 0 bases at J, with 10 bases between.